The clone carrying this T cell receptor (beta chain) was detected many times. Deletions cut 6 bases from V and 1 base from J, with 21 bases between. CDR1 and CDR2 (germline): LNHDA, SQIVND (reference sequence). This CDR3 contains 17 residues. This sample is part of a study of shared clonotypes between healthy human individuals. Among the unsorted PBMC samples, replicate PCRs used around 300 ng DNA, 25,000 to 30,000 T cell genomes. The sequencing of unsorted PBMC DNA took place on ten immunoSEQ deep assay plates. TCRdb's copy holds only in-frame clones and misses some; the assay was immunoSEQ multiplex PCR. The sample has approximately 470,000 clones; about 72% are singletons. Every donor was a Caucasian adult from Nashville, Tennessee.

The chain links TRBV19 to TRBJ1-1; maybe TRBD1 (5 bases). The sequencing sample was made of PBMCs. This TCR was recovered from a woman in her thirties or forties in good health. Some clones in this sample may be carry-over from other donors' samples. The CDR3 region has the DNA TGTGCCAGTAGCCGGCGGATGACACAGGTTACGAACACTGAAGCTTTCTTT. It translates to CASSRRMTQVTNTEAFF.